This TCR beta chain emerged from a study of cytotoxic CD8 clonotypes in ibrutinib-treated CLL. Germline V gene sequence: CDR1 MDHEN, CDR2 SYDVKM. The V gene end was trimmed by 3 bases and the J gene end by 7 bases; junction bases not matched to a gene: 9. The length of the CDR3 is 16 residues. Profiled with immunoSEQ multiplex PCR; TCRdb holds only in-frame clones, not every one. In the table there are some 93,000 clones, approximately 82% of which are singletons. The chain couples TRBV28 to TRBJ1-6, with 7 bases matching TRBD1. This TCR derives from a human donor with chronic lymphocytic leukemia. Material: PBMCs, obtained after 12 months of ibrutinib treatment. In nucleotides, the CDR3 is TGTGCCAGCAGTTTCAACAGGGGCGTTGGGAATTCACCCCTCCACTTT. Encoded protein: CASSFNRGVGNSPLHF.